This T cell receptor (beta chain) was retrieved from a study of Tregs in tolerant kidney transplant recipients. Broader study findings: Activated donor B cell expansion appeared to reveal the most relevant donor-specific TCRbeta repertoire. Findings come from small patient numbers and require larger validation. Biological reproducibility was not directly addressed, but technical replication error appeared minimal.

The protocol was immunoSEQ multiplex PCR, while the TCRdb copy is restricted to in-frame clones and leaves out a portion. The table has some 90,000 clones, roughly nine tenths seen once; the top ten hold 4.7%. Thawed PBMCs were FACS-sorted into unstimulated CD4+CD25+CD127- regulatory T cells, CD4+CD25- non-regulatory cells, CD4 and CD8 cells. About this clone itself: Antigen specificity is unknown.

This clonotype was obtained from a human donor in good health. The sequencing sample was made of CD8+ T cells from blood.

As DNA, the CDR3 is TGCGCCAGCAGCTTGTATGGGGGACCGAGGACGTGGGAGCAGTACTTC. Translation: CASSLYGGPRTWEQYF. The chain carries TRBV5-1 and TRBJ2-7, with D possibly called TRBD1 or TRBD2 (5 bases each). The CDR3 contains 16 residues. The V gene's germline CDR1 is SGHRS and CDR2 YFSETQ. V was cut by 1 base and J by 7 bases, with 21 bases left in between.